The clone carrying this T cell receptor beta chain turned up a few times. This entry belongs to a study of blood T cell repertoires in COVID-19. Profiled with immunoSEQ multiplex PCR; TCRdb holds only in-frame clones, not every one. The sample lists about 230,000 clones, 83% occurring once. The CDR3 extends over 13 amino acids. Germline values: CDR1 PRHDT, CDR2 FYEKMQ (reference sequence). Trimming stripped 4 bases from V and 3 bases from J, with 9 bases between. V and J are TRBV13 and TRBJ1-2; D is ambiguous. The source of this sequence is a woman between 45 and 65 years old with acute or convalescent COVID-19. The specimen was peripheral blood. CDR3 protein: CASSSSQYYGYTF. The DNA for the CDR3 is TGTGCCAGCAGCTCCAGTCAATACTATGGCTACACCTTC.